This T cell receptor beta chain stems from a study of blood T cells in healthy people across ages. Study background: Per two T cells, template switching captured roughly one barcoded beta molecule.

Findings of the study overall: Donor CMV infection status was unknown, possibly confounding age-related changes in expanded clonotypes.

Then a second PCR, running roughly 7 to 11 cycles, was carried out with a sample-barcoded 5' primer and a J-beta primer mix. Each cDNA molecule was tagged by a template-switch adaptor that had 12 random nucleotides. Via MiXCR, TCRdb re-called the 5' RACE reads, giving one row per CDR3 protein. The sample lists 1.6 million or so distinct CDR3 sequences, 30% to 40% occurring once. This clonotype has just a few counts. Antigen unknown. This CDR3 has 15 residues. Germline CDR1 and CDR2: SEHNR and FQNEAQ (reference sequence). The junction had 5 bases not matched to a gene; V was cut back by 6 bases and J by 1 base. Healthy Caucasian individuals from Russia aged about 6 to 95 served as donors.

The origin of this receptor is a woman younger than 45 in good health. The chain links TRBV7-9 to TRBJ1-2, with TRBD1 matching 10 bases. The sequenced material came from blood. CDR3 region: CASRPRDRGNYGYTF. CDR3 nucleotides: TGTGCCAGCAGACCCCGGGACAGGGGTAACTATGGCTACACCTTC.